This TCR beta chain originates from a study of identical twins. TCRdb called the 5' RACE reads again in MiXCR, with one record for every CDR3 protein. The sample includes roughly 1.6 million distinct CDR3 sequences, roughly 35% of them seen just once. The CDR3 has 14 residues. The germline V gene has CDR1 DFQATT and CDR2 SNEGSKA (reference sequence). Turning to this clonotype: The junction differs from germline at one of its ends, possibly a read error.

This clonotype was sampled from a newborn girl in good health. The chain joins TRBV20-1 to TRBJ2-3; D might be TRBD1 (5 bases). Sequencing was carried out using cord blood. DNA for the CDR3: TGCAGTGCTAGAGGCCCTTCCAGCACAGGTACGCAGTATTTT. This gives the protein CSARGPSSTGTQYF.